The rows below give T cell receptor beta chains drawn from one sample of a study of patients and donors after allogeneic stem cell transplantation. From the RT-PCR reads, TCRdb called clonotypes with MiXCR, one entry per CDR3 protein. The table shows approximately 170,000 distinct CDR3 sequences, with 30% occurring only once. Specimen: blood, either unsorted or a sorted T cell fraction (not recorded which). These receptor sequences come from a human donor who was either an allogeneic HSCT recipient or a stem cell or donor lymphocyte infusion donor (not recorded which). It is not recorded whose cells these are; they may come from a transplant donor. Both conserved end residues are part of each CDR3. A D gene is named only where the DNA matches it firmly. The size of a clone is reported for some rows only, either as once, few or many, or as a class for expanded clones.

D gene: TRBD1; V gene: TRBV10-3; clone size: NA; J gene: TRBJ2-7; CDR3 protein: CATRQGPEAYEQYF; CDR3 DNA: TGTGCCACCCGACAGGGGCCGGAGGCCTACGAGCAGTACTTC
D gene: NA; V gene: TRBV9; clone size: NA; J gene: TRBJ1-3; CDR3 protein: CASSSSGLSGNTIYF; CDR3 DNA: TGTGCCAGCAGCTCGTCCGGCCTCTCTGGAAACACCATATATTTT
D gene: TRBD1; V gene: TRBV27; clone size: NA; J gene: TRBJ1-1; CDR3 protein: CASSPGQIGEAFF; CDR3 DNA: TGTGCCAGCAGTCCGGGACAGATCGGTGAAGCTTTCTTT
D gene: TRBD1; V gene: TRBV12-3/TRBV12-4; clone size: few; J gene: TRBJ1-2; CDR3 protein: CASSPHSGTGGVYGYTF; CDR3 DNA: TGTGCCAGCAGTCCACACTCCGGGACAGGGGGCGTCTATGGCTACACCTTC
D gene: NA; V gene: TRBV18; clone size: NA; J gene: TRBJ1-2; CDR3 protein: CASSPRVAGGYGYTF; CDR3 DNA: TGTGCCAGCTCACCACGCGTAGCGGGTGGCTATGGCTACACCTTC
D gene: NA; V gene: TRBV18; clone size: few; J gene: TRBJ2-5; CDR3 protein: CASSPVREQETQYF; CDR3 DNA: TGTGCCAGCTCACCAGTGCGGGAACAAGAGACCCAGTACTTC
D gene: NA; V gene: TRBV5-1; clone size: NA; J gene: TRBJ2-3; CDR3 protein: CASSLTGSGPDTQYF; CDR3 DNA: TGCGCCAGCAGCTTAACCGGGAGTGGGCCAGATACGCAGTATTTT
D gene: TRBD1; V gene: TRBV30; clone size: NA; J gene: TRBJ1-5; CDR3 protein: CAWTPGPGGQPQHF; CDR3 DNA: TGTGCCTGGACCCCCGGGCCAGGGGGGCAGCCCCAGCATTTT
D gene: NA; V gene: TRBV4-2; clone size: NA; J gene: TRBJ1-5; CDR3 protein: CASSQDNQPQHF; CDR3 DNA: TGTGCCAGCAGCCAGGACAATCAGCCCCAGCATTTT
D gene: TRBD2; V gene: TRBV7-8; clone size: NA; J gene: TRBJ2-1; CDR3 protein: CASSSAGAVEQFF; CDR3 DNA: TGTGCCAGCAGCTCAGCGGGAGCCGTTGAGCAGTTCTTC
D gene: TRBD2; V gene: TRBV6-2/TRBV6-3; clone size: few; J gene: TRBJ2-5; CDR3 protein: CASGRTSGRETQYF; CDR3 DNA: TGTGCCAGCGGGAGGACTAGCGGGAGAGAGACCCAGTACTTC
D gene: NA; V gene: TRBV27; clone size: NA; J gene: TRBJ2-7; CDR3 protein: CASSLSGGGMPFYEQYF; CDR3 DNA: TGTGCCAGCAGTTTATCGGGAGGTGGGATGCCTTTCTACGAGCAGTACTTC
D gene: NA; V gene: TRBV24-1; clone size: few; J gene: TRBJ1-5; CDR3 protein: CATSDSGGNQPQHF; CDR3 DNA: TGTGCCACCAGTGATTCAGGGGGCAATCAGCCCCAGCATTTT
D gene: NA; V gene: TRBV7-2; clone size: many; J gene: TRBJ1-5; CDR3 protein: CASSFRGQGQPQHF; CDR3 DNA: TGTGCCAGCAGCTTTAGGGGTCAAGGCCAGCCCCAGCATTTT
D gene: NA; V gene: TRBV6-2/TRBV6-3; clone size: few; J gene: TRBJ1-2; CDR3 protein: CASSYDGGPAAGYTF; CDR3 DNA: TGTGCCAGCAGTTACGATGGCGGGCCCGCGGCTGGCTACACCTTC
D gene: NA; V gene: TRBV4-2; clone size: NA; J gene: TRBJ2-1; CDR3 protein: CASSRTDEQFF; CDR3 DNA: TGTGCCAGCAGCCGAACGGATGAGCAGTTCTTC
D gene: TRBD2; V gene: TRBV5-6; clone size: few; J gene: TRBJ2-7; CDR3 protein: CASSTEREKYF; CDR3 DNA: TGTGCCAGCAGCACGGAGCGGGAGAAGTACTTC
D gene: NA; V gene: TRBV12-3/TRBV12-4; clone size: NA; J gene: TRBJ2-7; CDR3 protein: CASPTASSEF; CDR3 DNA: TGTGCCAGCCCTACCGCGAGCAGTGAATTC
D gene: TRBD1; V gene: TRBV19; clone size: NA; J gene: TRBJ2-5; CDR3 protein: CASSIQTQGETQYF; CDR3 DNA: TGTGCCAGTAGTATCCAGACACAGGGGGAGACCCAGTACTTC
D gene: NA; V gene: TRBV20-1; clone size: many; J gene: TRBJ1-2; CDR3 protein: CSARDGGDYGYTF; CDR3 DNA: TGCAGTGCTAGAGATGGGGGAGACTATGGCTACACCTTC
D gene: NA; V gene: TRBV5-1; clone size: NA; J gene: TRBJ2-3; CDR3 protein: CASILGSGSTDTQYF; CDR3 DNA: TGCGCCAGCATTTTAGGCTCTGGAAGCACAGATACGCAGTATTTT
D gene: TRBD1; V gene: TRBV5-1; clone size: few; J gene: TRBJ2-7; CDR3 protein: CASSLGLRDRVNEQYF; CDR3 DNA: TGCGCCAGCAGCTTGGGTCTGCGGGACAGGGTTAACGAGCAGTACTTC
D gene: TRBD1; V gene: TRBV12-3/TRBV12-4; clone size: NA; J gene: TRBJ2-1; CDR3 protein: CASSQGASSYNEQFF; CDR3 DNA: TGTGCCAGCAGTCAGGGGGCCAGCTCCTACAATGAGCAGTTCTTC
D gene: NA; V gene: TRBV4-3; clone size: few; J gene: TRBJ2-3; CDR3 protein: CASSQEITEGYPSTDTQYF; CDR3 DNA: TGCGCCAGCAGCCAAGAAATTACTGAAGGCTATCCAAGCACAGATACGCAGTATTTT
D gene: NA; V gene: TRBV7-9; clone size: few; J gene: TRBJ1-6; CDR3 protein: CASSTQDSPLHF; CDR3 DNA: TGTGCCAGCAGCACACAGGATTCACCCCTCCACTTT
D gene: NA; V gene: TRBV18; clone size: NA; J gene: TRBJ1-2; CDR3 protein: CASSPPGSNYGYTF; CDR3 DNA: TGTGCCAGCTCACCACCAGGATCAAACTATGGCTACACCTTC
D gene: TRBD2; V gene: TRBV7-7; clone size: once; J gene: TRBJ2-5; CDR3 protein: CASSLGGTSGETQYF; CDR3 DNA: TGTGCTAGCAGCTTAGGTGGGACTAGTGGGGAGACCCAGTACTTC
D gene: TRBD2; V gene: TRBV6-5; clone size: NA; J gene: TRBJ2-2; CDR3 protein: CASSYGGLAGNTGELFF; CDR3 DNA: TGTGCCAGCAGTTATGGGGGACTAGCGGGTAACACCGGGGAGCTGTTTTTT
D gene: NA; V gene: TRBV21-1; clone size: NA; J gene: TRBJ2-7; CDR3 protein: CASSNFPALTYEQYF; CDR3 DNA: TGTGCCAGCAGCAATTTCCCAGCGCTGACCTACGAGCAGTACTTC
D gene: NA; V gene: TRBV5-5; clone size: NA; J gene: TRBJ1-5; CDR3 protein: CASSTGTPNQPQHF; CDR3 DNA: TGTGCCAGCAGCACAGGGACGCCAAATCAGCCCCAGCATTTT
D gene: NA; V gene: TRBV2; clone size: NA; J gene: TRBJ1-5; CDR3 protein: CASSDSGENQPQHF; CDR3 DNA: TGTGCCAGCAGTGACTCGGGGGAGAATCAGCCCCAGCATTTT
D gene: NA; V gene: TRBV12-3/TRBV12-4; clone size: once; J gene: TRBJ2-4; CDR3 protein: CASSLGERDIQYF; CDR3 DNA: TGTGCCAGCAGTTTGGGGGAGCGGGACATTCAGTACTTC
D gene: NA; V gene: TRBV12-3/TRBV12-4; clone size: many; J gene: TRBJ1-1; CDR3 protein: CASSYSLQGPYTEAFF; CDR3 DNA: TGTGCCAGCAGCTACTCCCTACAGGGACCCTACACTGAAGCTTTCTTT
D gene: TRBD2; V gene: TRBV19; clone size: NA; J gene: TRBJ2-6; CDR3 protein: CASTSTGTISGANVLTF; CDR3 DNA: TGTGCCAGTACCTCCACCGGGACTATCTCTGGGGCCAACGTCCTGACTTTC
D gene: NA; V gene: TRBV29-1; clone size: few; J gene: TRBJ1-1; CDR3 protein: CSVAETPGAFF; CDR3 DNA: TGCAGCGTCGCCGAGACGCCTGGGGCTTTCTTT
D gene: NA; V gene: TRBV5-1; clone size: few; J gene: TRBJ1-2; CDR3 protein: CASSFRAGPYGYTF; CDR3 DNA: TGCGCCAGCAGCTTCCGCGCAGGCCCCTATGGCTACACCTTC
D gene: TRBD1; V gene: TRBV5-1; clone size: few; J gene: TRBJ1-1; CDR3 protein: CASSLKTGLDTEAFF; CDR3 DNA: TGCGCCAGCAGCTTGAAGACAGGGTTGGACACTGAAGCTTTCTTT
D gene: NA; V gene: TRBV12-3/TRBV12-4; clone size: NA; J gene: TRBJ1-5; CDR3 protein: CASSFRGGNQPQHF; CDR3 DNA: TGTGCCAGCAGTTTTAGGGGAGGCAATCAGCCCCAGCATTTT
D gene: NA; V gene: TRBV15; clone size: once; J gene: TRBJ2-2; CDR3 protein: CATSTAGSPGELFF; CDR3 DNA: TGTGCCACCAGCACAGCAGGGTCCCCCGGGGAGCTGTTTTTT
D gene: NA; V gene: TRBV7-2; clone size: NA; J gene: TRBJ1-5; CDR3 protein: CASSPGQGGTQPQHF; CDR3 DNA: TGTGCCAGCAGCCCGGGGCAGGGCGGCACTCAGCCCCAGCATTTT
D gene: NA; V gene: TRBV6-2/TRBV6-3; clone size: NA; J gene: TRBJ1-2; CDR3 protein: CASSYGPNYGYTF; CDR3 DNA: TGTGCCAGCAGTTACGGGCCTAACTATGGCTACACCTTC
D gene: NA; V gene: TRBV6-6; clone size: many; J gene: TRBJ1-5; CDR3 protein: CASAGAGDSPQHF; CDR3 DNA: TGTGCCAGCGCTGGGGCAGGTGATTCGCCCCAGCATTTT
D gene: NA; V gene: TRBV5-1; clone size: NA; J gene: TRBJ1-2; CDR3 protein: CASSLGYAGPSYGYTF; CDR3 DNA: TGCGCCAGCAGCCTTGGATACGCAGGTCCTAGCTATGGCTACACCTTC
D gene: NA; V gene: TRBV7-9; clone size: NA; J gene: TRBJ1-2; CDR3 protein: CASSSSVGSRDYGYTF; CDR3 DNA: TGTGCCAGCAGCTCCTCAGTAGGGTCACGGGACTATGGCTACACCTTC
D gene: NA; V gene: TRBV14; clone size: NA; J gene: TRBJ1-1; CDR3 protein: CASSQVRDIEGLNTEAFF; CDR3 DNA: TGTGCCAGCAGCCAAGTCCGGGACATCGAGGGCCTGAACACTGAAGCTTTCTTT
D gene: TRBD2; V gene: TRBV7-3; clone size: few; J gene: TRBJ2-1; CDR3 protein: CASSPRTSPYNEQFF; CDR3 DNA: TGTGCCAGCAGCCCTAGGACTAGCCCATACAATGAGCAGTTCTTC
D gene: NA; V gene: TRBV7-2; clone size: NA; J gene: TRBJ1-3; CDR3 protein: CASSFRPGTGNTIYF; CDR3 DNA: TGTGCCAGCAGCTTCCGTCCTGGGACTGGAAACACCATATATTTT
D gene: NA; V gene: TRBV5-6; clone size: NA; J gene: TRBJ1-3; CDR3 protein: CASSLARRTTRNLSGNTIYF; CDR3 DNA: TGTGCCAGCAGCTTAGCAAGGAGGACGACACGCAACCTCTCTGGAAACACCATATATTTT
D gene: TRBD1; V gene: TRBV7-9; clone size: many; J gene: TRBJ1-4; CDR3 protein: CASSSGQVGGEKLFF; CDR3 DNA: TGTGCCAGCAGCTCAGGACAGGTCGGGGGCGAAAAACTGTTTTTT
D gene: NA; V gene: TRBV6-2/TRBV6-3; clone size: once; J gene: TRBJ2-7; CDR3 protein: CASSYSLQTGSSYEQYF; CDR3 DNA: TGTGCCAGCAGTTACTCGCTTCAGACCGGGAGCTCCTACGAGCAGTACTTC
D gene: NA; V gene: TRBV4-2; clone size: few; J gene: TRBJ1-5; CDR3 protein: CASSQADKQYQPQHF; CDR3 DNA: TGTGCCAGCAGCCAAGCGGACAAACAATATCAGCCCCAGCATTTT